Sequencing of this T cell receptor beta chain was carried out in a study of T cells in Graves' hyperthyroidism and ophthalmopathy. Study-level background: Blood was drawn when the patient was first diagnosed and still untreated.

Used for diagnoses were clinical symptoms, serum thyroxine and TRAb, thyroid ultrasound and orbital computed tomography. The investigators amplified TCR beta CDR3 regions from RNA transcripts. The TCR CDR3 first-round RT-PCR relied on the HTBI primer set. TCRdb re-called the multiplex PCR reads with MiXCR, one entry per CDR3 protein. This table holds some 760,000 distinct CDR3 sequences, 14% found once. V lost 3 bases, J lost 3 bases, and 10 bases stayed unmatched. CDR1 is SEHNR and CDR2 is FQNEAQ in the germline V gene (reference sequence). This CDR3 region has 16 residues. The J gene is TRBJ1-2, the V gene TRBV7-9, with 7 positions matching TRBD1. The material sequenced was blood. The TCR sequence derives from a young woman with Graves' hyperthyroidism. For the CDR3, the DNA is TGTGCCAGCAGCTTCAAAGGGGTAGGGGGCGACTATGGCTACACCTTC. Translating gives CASSFKGVGGDYGYTF.